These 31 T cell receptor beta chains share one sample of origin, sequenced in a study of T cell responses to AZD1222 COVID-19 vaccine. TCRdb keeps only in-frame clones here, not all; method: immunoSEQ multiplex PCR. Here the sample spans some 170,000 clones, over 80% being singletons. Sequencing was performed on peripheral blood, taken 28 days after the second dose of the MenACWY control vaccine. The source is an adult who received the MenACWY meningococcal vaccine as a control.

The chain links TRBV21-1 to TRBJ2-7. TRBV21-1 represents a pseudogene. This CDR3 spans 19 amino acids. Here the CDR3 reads CASSKVAPKFSGRNYEQYF. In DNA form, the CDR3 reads TGTGCCAGCAGCAAAGTCGCGCCCAAATTCTCGGGACGGAACTACGAGCAGTACTTC.

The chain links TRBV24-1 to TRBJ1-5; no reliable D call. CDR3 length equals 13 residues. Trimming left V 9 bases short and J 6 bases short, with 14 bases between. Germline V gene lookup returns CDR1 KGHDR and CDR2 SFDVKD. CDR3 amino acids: CATPGEPGQPQHF. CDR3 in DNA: TGTGCCACCCCTGGGGAGCCGGGTCAGCCCCAGCATTTT.

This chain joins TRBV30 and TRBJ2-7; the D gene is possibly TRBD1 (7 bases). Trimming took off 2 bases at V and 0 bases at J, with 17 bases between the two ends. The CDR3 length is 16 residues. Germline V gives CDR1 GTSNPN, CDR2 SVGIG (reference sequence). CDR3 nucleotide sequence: TGTGCCTGGAGTCCGGATCAGGGGGGAAGCTCCTACGAGCAGTACTTC. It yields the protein CAWSPDQGGSSYEQYF.

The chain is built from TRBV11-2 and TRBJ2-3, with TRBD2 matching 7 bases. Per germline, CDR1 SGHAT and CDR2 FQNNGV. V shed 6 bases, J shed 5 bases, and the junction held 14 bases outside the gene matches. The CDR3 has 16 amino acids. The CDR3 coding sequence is TGTGCCAGCAGTTGGCTAAGAGCGGGAACAATAGATACGCAGTATTTT. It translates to CASSWLRAGTIDTQYF.

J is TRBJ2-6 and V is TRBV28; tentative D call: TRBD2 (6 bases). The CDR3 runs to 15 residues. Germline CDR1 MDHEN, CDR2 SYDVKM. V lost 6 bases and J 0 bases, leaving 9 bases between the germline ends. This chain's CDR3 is CASSWGDSGANVLTF. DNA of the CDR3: TGTGCCAGCAGCTGGGGGGACTCTGGGGCCAACGTCCTGACTTTC.

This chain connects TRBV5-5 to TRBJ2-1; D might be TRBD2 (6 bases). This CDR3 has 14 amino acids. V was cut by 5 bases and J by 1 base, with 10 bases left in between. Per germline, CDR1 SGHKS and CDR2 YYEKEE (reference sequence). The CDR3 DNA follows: TGTGCCAGCAGATTTAGCGGTTCCTACAATGAGCAGTTCTTC. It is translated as CASRFSGSYNEQFF. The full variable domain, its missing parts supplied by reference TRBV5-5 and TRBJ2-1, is DAGVTQSPTHLIKTRGQQVTLRCSPISGHKSVSWYQQVLGQGPQFIFQYYEKEERGRGNFPDRFSARQFPNYSSELNVNALLLGDSALYLCASRFSGSYNEQFFGPGTRLTVL.

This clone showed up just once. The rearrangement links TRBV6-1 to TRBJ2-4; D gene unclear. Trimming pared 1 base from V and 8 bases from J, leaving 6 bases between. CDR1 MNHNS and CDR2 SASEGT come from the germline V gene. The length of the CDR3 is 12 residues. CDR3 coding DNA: TGTGCCAGCAGTGAAGGTGGGGACATTCAGTACTTC. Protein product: CASSEGGDIQYF.

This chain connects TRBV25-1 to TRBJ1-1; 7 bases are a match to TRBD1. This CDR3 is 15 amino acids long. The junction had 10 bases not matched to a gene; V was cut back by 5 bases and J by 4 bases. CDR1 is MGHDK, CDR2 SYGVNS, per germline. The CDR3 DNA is TGTGCCAGCAGTCATGGGTGGTCAGGGGGCACTGAAGCTTTCTTT. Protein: CASSHGWSGGTEAFF.

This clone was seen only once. CDR3 region: CASSRPRLAASWYQETQYF. DNA of the CDR3: TGTGCCAGCAGTCGCCCCCGACTAGCGGCTTCTTGGTACCAAGAGACCCAGTACTTC. This chain joins TRBV6-2 or TRBV6-3 and TRBJ2-5, with 9 bases matching TRBD2. CDR1 and CDR2 from the germline V gene are MNHEY and SVGEGT. The V and J ends lost 5 bases and 0 bases, in that order; junction bases with no gene match: 16. CDR3 length equals 19 residues.

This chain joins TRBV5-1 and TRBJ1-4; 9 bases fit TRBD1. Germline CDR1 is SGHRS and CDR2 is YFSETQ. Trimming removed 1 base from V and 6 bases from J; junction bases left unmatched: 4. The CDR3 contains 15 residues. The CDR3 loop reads CASSLSGQGDEKLFF. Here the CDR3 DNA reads TGCGCCAGCAGCTTGTCGGGACAGGGAGATGAAAAACTGTTTTTT.

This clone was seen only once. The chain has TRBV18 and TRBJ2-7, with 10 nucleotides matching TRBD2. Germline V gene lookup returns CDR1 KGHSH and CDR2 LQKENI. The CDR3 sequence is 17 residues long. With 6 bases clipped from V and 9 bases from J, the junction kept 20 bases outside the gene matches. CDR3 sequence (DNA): TGTGCCAGCTCCGGAGATCTCGGACTAGCGGAGGGGCTTGGGCAGTACTTC. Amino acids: CASSGDLGLAEGLGQYF.

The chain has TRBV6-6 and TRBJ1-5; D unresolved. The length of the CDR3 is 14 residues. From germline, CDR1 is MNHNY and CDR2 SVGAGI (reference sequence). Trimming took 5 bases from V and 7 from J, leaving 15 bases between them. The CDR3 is CASSAGRERQPQHF. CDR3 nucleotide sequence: TGTGCCAGCAGTGCAGGCCGGGAGAGACAGCCCCAGCATTTT.

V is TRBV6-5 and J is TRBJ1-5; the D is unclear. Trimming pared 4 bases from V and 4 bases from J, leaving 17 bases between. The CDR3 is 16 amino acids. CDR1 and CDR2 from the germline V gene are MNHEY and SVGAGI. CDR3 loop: CASSSTYTSGNQPQHF. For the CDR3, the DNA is TGTGCCAGCAGTTCCACCTACACTTCTGGAAATCAGCCCCAGCATTTT.

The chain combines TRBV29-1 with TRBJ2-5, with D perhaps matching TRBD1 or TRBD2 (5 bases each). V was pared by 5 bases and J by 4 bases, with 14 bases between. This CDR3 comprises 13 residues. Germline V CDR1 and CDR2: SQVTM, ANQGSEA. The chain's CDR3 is CSVQQTGGETQYF. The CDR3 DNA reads TGCAGCGTTCAACAAACAGGAGGAGAGACCCAGTACTTC.

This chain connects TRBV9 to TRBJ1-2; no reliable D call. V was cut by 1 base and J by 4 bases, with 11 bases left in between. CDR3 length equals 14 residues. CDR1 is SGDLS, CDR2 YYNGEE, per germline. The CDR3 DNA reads TGTGCCAGCAGCGTATATGCAGGAGGCTATGGCTACACCTTC. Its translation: CASSVYAGGYGYTF.

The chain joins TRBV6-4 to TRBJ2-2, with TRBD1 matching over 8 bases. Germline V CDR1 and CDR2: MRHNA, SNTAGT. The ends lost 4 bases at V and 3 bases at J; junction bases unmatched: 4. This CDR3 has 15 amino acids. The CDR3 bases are TGTGCCAGCAGTGCGACAGGGGTATACACCGGGGAGCTGTTTTTT. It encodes CASSATGVYTGELFF.

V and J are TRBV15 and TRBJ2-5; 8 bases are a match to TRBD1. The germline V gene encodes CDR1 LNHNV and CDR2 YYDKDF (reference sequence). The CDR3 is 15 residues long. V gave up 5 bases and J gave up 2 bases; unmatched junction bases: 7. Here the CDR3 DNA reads TGTGCCACCAGCTCCGGGACAGGCCAACAAGAGACCCAGTACTTC. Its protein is CATSSGTGQQETQYF. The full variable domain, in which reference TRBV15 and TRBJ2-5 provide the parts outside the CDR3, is DAMVIQNPRYQVTQFGKPVTLSCSQTLNHNVMYWYQQKSSQAPKLLFHYYDKDFNNEADTPDNFQSRRPNTSFCFLDIRSPGLGDTAMYLCATSSGTGQQETQYFGPGTRLLVL.

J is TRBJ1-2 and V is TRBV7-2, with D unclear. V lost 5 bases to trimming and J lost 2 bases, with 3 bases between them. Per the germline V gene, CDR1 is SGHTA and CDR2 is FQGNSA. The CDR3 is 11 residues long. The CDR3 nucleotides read TGTGCCAGCAGCCAGAACTATGGCTACACCTTC. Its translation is CASSQNYGYTF.

This CDR3 reads CASSPPFTYEQYF. CDR3 DNA sequence: TGTGCCAGCAGTCCCCCATTTACCTACGAGCAGTACTTC. V gene TRBV27 combines with J gene TRBJ2-7; D gene uncertain. V was pared by 5 bases and J by 2 bases, with 10 bases between. The CDR3 length is 13 residues. From germline, CDR1 is MNHEY and CDR2 SMNVEV (reference sequence).

CDR3 coding DNA: TGTGCCAGCAGCCTTAGCGGACCCTTCAATGAGCAGTTCTTC. Its translation: CASSLSGPFNEQFF. The chain couples TRBV3-1 (or the pseudogene TRBV3-2) to TRBJ2-1; perhaps TRBD2 as D (6 bases). The CDR3 has 14 amino acids. Germline values: CDR1 LGHDT, CDR2 YNNKEL (reference sequence). Trimming stripped 4 bases from V and 6 bases from J, with 13 bases between.

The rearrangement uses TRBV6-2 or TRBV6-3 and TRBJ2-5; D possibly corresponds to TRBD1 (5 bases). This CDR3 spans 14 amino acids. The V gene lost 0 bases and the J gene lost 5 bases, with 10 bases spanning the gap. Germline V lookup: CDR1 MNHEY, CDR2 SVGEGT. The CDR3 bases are TGTGCCAGCAGTTACTCGACAGAGACGGAGACCCAGTACTTC. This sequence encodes CASSYSTETETQYF.

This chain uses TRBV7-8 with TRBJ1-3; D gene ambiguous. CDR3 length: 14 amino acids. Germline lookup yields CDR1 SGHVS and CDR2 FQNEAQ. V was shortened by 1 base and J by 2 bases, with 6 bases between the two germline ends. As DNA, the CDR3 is TGTGCCAGCAGCTTAGTTGTAGCTGGAAACACCATATATTTT. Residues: CASSLVVAGNTIYF.

CDR3 protein: CASSVGWGLGNDGYTF. CDR3 DNA: TGTGCCAGCAGCGTAGGTTGGGGACTCGGCAACGACGGCTACACCTTC. The chain links TRBV9 to TRBJ1-2; D possibly corresponds to TRBD1 (5 bases). Germline assignment: CDR1 SGDLS and CDR2 YYNGEE. The CDR3 runs 16 residues. The germline V and J ends were trimmed by 0 bases and 8 bases, with 20 bases remaining between them.

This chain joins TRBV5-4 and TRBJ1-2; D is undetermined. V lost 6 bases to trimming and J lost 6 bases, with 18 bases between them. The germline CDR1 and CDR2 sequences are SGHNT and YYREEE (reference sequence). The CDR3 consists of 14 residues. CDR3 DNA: TGTGCCAGCACGCAGGTGGCAGACACGGATGGCTACACCTTC. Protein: CASTQVADTDGYTF.

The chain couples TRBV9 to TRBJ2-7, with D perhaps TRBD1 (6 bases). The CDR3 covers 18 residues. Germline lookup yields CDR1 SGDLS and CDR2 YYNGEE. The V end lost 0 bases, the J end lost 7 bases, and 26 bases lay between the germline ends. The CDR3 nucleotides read TGTGCCAGCAGCGTAGGGCCGGATAACACCCCGGGACAAGGAGAGCAGTACTTC. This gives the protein CASSVGPDNTPGQGEQYF.

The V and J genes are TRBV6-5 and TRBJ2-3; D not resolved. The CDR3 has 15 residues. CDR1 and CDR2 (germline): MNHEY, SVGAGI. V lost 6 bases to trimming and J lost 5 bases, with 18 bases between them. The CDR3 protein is CASRRQERMGDTQYF. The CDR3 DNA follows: TGTGCCAGCAGGCGCCAAGAACGGATGGGAGATACGCAGTATTTT.

CDR3 nucleotide sequence: TGTGCCAGCAGTTTAGCAACTAGCGGCTCCTACGAGCAGTACTTC. Its translation: CASSLATSGSYEQYF. The chain couples TRBV28 to TRBJ2-7, with 8 bases lining up with TRBD2. V shed 2 bases, J shed 0 bases, and the junction held 3 bases outside the gene matches. The CDR3 runs to 15 residues. Germline values: CDR1 MDHEN, CDR2 SYDVKM. The entire variable domain, with the rest obtained from reference TRBV28 and TRBJ2-7, is as follows: DVKVTQSSRYLVKRTGEKVFLECVQDMDHENMFWYRQDPGLGLRLIYFSYDVKMKEKGDIPEGYSVSREKKERFSLILESASTNQTSMYLCASSLATSGSYEQYFGPGTRLTVT.

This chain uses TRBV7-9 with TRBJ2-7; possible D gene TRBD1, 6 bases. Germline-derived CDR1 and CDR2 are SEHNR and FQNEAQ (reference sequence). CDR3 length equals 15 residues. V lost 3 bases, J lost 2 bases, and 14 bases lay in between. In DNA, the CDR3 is TGTGCCAGCAGCTTTTCAGGGGACCGAACCTACGAGCAGTACTTC. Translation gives CASSFSGDRTYEQYF.

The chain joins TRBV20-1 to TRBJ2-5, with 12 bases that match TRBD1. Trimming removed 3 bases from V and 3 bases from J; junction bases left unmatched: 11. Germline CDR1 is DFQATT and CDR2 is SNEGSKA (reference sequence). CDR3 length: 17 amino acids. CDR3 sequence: CSASPRMGQGAKETQYF. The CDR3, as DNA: TGCAGTGCTAGTCCCCGGATGGGACAGGGGGCAAAAGAGACCCAGTACTTC.

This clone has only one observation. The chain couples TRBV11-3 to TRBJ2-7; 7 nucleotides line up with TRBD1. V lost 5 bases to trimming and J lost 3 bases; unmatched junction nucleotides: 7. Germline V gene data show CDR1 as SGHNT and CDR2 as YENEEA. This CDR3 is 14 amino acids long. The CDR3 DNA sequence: TGTGCCAGCAGCCAAGGGGGCCGGTACTACGAGCAGTACTTC. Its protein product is CASSQGGRYYEQYF. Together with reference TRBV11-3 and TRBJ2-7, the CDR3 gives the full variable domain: EAGVVQSPRYKIIEKKQPVAFWCNPISGHNTLYWYLQNLGQGPELLIRYENEEAVDDSQLPKDRFSAERLKGVDSTLKIQPAELGDSAVYLCASSQGGRYYEQYFGPGTRLTVT.

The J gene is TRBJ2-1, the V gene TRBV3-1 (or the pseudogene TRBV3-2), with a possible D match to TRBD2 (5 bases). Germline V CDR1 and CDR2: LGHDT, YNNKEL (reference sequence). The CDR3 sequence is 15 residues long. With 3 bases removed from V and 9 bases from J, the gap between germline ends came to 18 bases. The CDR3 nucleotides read TGTGCCAGCAGCCATTGGGCTAGCAGGCACTCTGAGCAGTTCTTC. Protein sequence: CASSHWASRHSEQFF.